This entry concerns a single TCR beta chain. Its specificity is unknown. This entry is derived from a study of T cell responses to AZD1222 COVID-19 vaccine. About the research overall: Investigators merged groups given second doses at roughly 4 or roughly 12 weeks. Notes on the study in general: Reportedly, close to half of spike-specific TCRs are directed against unmutated variant regions. The breadth and depth of Spike-specific TCRs increased once two AZD1222 doses had been given. At baseline, just six AZD1222 recipients tested seropositive.

Some clones are missing from TCRdb's copy, which holds only in-frame ones; the method was immunoSEQ multiplex PCR. This repertoire shows about 120,000 clones, roughly 87% found once; its top ten account for around 9.4%. The germline V gene has CDR1 MDHEN and CDR2 SYDVKM. The CDR3 covers 11 residues. The V and J ends lost 6 bases and 3 bases respectively, with 5 bases between them. The sequence was obtained from an adult in good health. The chain couples TRBV28 to TRBJ1-1; D possibly corresponds to TRBD1 (5 bases). Sequencing was performed on peripheral blood, taken on day 0 of AZD1222 vaccination. CDR3 DNA sequence: TGTGCCAGCAGGGGGCACACTGAAGCTTTCTTT. Its translation is CASRGHTEAFF.